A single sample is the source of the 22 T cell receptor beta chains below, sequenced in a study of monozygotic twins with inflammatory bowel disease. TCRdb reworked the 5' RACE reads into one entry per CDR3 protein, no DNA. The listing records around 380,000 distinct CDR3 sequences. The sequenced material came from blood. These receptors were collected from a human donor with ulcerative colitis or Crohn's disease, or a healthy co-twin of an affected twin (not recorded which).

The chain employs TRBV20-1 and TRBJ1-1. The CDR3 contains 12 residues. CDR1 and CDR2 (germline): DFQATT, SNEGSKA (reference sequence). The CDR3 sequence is CSALIKNTEAFF.

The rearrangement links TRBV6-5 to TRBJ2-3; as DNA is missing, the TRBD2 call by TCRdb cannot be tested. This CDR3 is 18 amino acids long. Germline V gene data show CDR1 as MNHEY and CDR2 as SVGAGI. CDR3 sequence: CASSYGGGRAGGTDTQYF.

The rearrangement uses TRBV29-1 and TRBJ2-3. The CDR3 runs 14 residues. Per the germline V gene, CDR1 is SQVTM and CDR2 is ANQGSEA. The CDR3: CSVVWSTPTDTQYF.

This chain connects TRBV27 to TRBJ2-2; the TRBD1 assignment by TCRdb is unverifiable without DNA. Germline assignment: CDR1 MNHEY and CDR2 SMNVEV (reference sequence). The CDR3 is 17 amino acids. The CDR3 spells CASSFPRTGRMAGELFF.

CDR3 protein: CASSSPGGGSDEQFF. The chain carries TRBV5-6 and TRBJ2-1; the D gene TCRdb calls, TRBD1, cannot be checked with no DNA. The V gene's germline CDR1 is SGHDT and CDR2 YYEEEE. The CDR3 length is 15 residues.

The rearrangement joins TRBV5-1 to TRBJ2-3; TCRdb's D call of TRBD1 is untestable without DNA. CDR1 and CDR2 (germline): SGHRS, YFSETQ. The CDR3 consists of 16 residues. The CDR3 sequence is CASSLAGQGDPDTQYF. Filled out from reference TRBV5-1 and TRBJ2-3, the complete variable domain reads KAGVTQTPRYLIKTRGQQVTLSCSPISGHRSVSWYQQTPGQGLQFLFEYFSETQRNKGNFPGRFSGRQFSNSRSEMNVSTLELGDSALYLCASSLAGQGDPDTQYFGPGTRLTVL.

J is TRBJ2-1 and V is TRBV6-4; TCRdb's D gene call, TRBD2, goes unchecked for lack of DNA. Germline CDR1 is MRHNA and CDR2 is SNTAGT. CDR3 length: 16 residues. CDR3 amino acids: CASRRTSGGAYNEQFF.

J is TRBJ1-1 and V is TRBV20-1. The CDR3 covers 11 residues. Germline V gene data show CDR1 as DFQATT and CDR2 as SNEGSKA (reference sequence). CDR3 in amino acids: CSRASNTEAFF.

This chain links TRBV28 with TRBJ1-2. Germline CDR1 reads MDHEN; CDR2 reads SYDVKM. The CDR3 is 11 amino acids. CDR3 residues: CASRLDYGYTF.

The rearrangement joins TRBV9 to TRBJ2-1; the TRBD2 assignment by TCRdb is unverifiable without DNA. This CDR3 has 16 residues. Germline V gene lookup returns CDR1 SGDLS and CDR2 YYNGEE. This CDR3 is CASSPGTSGIHNEQFF.

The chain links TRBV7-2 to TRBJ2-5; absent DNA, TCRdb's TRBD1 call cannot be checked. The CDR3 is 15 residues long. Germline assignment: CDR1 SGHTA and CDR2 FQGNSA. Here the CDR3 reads CASREGNRGKETQYF.

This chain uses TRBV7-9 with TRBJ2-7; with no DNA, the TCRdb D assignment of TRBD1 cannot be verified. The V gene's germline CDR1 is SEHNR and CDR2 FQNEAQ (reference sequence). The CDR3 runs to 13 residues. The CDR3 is CASSQAGAYEQYF.

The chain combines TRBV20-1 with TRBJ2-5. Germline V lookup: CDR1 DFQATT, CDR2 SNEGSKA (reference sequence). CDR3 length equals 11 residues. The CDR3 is CSVTDSGTQYF.

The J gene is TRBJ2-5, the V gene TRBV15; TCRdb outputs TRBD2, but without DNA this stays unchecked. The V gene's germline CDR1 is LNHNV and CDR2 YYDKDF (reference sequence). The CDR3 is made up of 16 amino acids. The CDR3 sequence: CATSREPTAGGETQYF.

The CDR3 here is CSVELGTGELFF. The gene calls are TRBV29-1 and TRBJ2-2. Germline CDR1 is SQVTM and CDR2 is ANQGSEA. The CDR3 covers 12 residues.

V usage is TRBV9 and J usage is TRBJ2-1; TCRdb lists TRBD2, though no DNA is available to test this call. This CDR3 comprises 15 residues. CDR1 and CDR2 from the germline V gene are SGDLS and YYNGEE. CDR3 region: CASTSLAGTYNEQFF.

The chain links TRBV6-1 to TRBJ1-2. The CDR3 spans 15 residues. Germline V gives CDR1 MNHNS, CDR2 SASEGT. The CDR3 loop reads CASSEAGRSFYGYTF.

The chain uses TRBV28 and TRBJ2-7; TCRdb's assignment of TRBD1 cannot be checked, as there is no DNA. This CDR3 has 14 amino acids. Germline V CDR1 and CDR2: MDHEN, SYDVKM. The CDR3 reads CASGLSGQRYEQYF.

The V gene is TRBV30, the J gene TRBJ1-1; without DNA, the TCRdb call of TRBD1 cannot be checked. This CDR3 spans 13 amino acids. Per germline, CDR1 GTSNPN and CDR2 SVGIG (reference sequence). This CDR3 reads CARAPTGVTEAFF.

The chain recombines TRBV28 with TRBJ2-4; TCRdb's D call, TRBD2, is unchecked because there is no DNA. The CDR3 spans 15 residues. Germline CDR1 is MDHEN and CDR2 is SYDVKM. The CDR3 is CASSFMAGAKNIQYF.

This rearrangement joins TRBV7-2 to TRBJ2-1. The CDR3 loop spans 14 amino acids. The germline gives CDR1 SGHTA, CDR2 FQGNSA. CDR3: CASSLYSAYNEQFF. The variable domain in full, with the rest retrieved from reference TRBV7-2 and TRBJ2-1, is GAGVSQSPSNKVTEKGKDVELRCDPISGHTALYWYRQSLGQGLEFLIYFQGNSAPDKSGLPSDRFSAERTGGSVSTLTIQRTQQEDSAVYLCASSLYSAYNEQFFGPGTRLTVL.

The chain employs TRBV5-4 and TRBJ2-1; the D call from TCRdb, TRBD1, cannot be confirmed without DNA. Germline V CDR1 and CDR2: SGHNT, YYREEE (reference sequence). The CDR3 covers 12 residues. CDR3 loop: CASSHDGGEQFF.